These 11 T cell receptor beta chains came from one sample sequenced in a study of shared clonotypes between healthy human individuals. The repertoire was sequenced with immunoSEQ multiplex PCR; TCRdb's copy has only in-frame clones and lacks some. The sample lists hundreds of thousands of clones, about 80% occurring once. Sample: memory CD4+ T cells sorted from blood. Regarding subset: CD45RA-negative fraction. The source is a woman aged 25 to 39 in good health.

This clone was recorded at least ten times. Different DNA sequences within this sample yield the same CDR3. The CDR3: CASSSGTVGTEAFF. The CDR3 coding sequence is TGCGCCAGCAGCTCCGGGACAGTCGGCACTGAAGCTTTCTTT. The chain links TRBV5-1 to TRBJ1-1; 7 positions match TRBD1. V shed 3 bases and J 4 bases; nucleotides not matched to a gene: 6. This CDR3 region has 14 residues. CDR1 SGHRS and CDR2 YFSETQ come from the germline V gene.

The chain combines TRBV7-9 with TRBJ2-7; TRBD1 aligns across 7 bases. Germline loops: CDR1 SEHNR, CDR2 FQNEAQ (reference sequence). The J segment lost 6 bases and the V segment lost 0 bases, leaving 2 bases of the junction unmatched. This CDR3 has 13 residues. In nucleotides, the CDR3 is TGTGCCAGCAGCTTAGCTACAGGGGCCGAGCAGTACTTC. Translated: CASSLATGAEQYF.

There are a few counts of this clone. The chain combines TRBV7-8 with TRBJ2-7, with D hard to call. Trimming took off 4 bases at V and 6 bases at J, with 16 bases between the two ends. Per the germline V gene, CDR1 is SGHVS and CDR2 is FQNEAQ. The CDR3 covers 14 residues. The CDR3 coding sequence is TGTGCCAGCAGCTGGGATTGGGCCTGGGGCGAGCAGTACTTC. Protein product: CASSWDWAWGEQYF.

The chain employs TRBV5-1 and TRBJ2-3; possibly TRBD1 or TRBD2 for D (6 bases each). Trimming left V 4 bases short and J 7 bases short, with 16 bases between. CDR1 is SGHRS and CDR2 is YFSETQ in the germline V gene. This CDR3 comprises 14 residues. The CDR3 DNA sequence: TGCGCCAGCAGCGCGGCCCAGGGGAGGCATACGCAGTATTTT. This gives the protein CASSAAQGRHTQYF.

CDR3 protein: CSVARTGTYEQYF. CDR3 nucleotide sequence: TGCAGCGTTGCTAGGACAGGGACCTACGAGCAGTACTTC. This rearrangement joins TRBV29-1 to TRBJ2-7; 8 bases agree with TRBD1. Germline lookup yields CDR1 SQVTM and CDR2 ANQGSEA. After removal of 4 bases from V and 2 bases from J, the junction contained 4 bases not matched to a gene. The CDR3 contains 13 residues.

The chain combines TRBV11-2 with TRBJ2-2; 10 nucleotides match TRBD2. Germline V gene lookup returns CDR1 SGHAT and CDR2 FQNNGV. After removal of 5 bases from V and 5 bases from J, the junction contained 8 bases not matched to a gene. The length of the CDR3 is 16 residues. CDR3 region: CASSPRTSGGTGELFF. The CDR3 DNA reads TGTGCCAGCAGCCCCCGGACTAGCGGAGGGACCGGGGAGCTGTTTTTT.

CDR3: CASSLAPTGLMSEAFF. Here the CDR3 DNA reads TGTGCCAGCAGCTTAGCCCCGACAGGGTTGATGTCTGAAGCTTTCTTT. J is TRBJ1-1 and V is TRBV7-3; TRBD1 matches at 7 bases. The ends lost 2 bases at V and 6 bases at J; junction bases unmatched: 12. This CDR3 is 16 amino acids long. The V gene's germline CDR1 is SGHTA and CDR2 FQGTGA.

This clone has a handful of counts. The genes are TRBV7-8 and TRBJ1-5; D may be TRBD1 (6 bases). CDR1 is SGHVS, CDR2 FQNEAQ, per germline. This CDR3 spans 13 amino acids. V lost 6 bases and J 5 bases, leaving 11 bases between the germline ends. CDR3 protein: CASSPQGDQPQHF. In DNA, the CDR3 is TGTGCCAGCAGTCCACAGGGAGATCAGCCCCAGCATTTT.

This sequence joins TRBV6-4 and TRBJ2-3; D is unclear. The V gene lost 6 bases and the J gene lost 3 bases, with 16 bases spanning the gap. CDR1 MRHNA and CDR2 SNTAGT come from the germline V gene. The CDR3 spans 15 residues. In DNA form, the CDR3 reads TGTGCCAGCAGACCCAGGCCCGATATTACAGATACGCAGTATTTT. Translated: CASRPRPDITDTQYF.

The J gene is TRBJ1-1, the V gene TRBV2, with TRBD1 matching 8 bases. V trimming: 6 bases; J trimming: 6 bases; junction bases outside the gene matches: 9. CDR1 SNHLY and CDR2 FYNNEI come from the germline V gene. This CDR3 region has 14 residues. CDR3 nucleotide sequence: TGTGCCAGCAGCGTTGACAGGGGTAGGGCTGAAGCTTTCTTT. Amino acid sequence: CASSVDRGRAEAFF. Using reference TRBV2 and TRBJ1-1 for the parts outside the CDR3, the full variable domain is EPEVTQTPSHQVTQMGQEVILRCVPISNHLYFYWYRQILGQKVEFLVSFYNNEISEKSEIFDDQFSVERPDGSNFTLKIRSTKLEDSAMYFCASSVDRGRAEAFFGQGTRLTVV.

This rearrangement joins TRBV7-2 to TRBJ2-5; TRBD2 aligns across 13 bases. The junction had 4 bases not matched to a gene; V was cut back by 5 bases and J by 4 bases. Germline CDR1 and CDR2: SGHTA and FQGNSA. CDR3 length equals 15 residues. The CDR3 reads CASSLGLAGAETQYF. CDR3 in DNA: TGTGCCAGCAGCCTCGGACTAGCGGGAGCAGAGACCCAGTACTTC.